A selection of T cell receptor beta chains follows, all from one sample in a study of cytomegalovirus exposure and HLA in healthy donors. This table comes from immunoSEQ multiplex PCR, and its TCRdb copy is limited to in-frame clones, with some not included. The sample lists some 190,000 clones, around three quarters occurring once. The source material was PBMCs. These receptors were obtained from a woman in her thirties in good health and CMV-seropositive. Both conserved end residues are trimmed from each CDR3.

V gene | CDR3 protein
TRBV19 | ASSLRQGFYEQY
TRBV4-1 | ASSQGDGQYSPLH
TRBV27 | ASSTVGTSSSTDTQY
TRBV30 | ACWKDRRDANYGYT
TRBV6-1 | ASATASSYNEQF
TRBV7-8 | ASRIYWTGQATQY
TRBV9 | ASSAGQSYT
TRBV10-1 | AGRHQPQH
TRBV23-1 | ASSQCGRGVQETQY
TRBV6-1 | ASSERGNQPQH
TRBV28 | ASSSPLHGGNEKLF
TRBV20-1 | SASRGYEQY
TRBV29-1 | SVAGLAGPSEQY
TRBV6-5 | ASRRPLVEDTQY
TRBV7-2 | ASSARTGEPYT
TRBV19 | ASLAVGGAQY
TRBV5-1 | ASSHPGNRAEQY
TRBV5-1 | ASSGGPLSSYNEQF
TRBV18 | ASSPEAGSRRTQY
TRBV6-5 | ASASQAETLGGYT
TRBV5-1 | ASSTEVTGPNSPLH
TRBV6-1 | ASSENDIHNEQF
TRBV2 | ASSAQGTGTDTQY
TRBV28 | ASSFLGQYQETQY
TRBV4-2 | ASSQASPYGYT
TRBV28 | ASSLRGDEYEQY
TRBV6-5 | ASRRTGVQTEAF
TRBV7-2 | ASSSRGDLNTGELF
TRBV18 | ASSPWSSAGTGELF
TRBV6-5 | ASSAPDRSYGYT
TRBV2 | ASSELTGNVNTEAF
TRBV4-3 | ASSQDHGADTQY
TRBV7-2 | ASSLVPLASGGTPYEQY
TRBV10-3 | AISETGVETQY
TRBV5-4 | ASSSLLAGGGDTQY